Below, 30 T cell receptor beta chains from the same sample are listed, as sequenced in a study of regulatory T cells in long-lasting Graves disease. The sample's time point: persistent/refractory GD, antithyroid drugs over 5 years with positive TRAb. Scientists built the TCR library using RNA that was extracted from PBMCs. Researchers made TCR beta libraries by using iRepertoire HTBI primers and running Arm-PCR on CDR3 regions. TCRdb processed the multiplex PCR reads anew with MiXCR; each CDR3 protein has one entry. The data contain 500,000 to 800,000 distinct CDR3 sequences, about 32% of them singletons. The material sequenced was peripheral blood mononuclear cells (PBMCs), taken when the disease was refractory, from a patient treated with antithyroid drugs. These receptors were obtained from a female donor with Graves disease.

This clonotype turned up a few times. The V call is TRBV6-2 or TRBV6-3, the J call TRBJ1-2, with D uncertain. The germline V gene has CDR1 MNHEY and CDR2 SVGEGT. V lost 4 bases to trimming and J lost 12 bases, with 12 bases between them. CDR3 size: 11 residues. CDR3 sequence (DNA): TGTGCCAGCAGTTCCCTCGGCAGTAACACCTTC. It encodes CASSSLGSNTF.

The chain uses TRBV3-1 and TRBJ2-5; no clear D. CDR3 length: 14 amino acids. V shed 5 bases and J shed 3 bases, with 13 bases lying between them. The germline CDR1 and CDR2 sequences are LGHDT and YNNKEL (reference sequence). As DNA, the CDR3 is TGTGCCAGCAGCTCCAGAGTAGTGGAAGAGACCCAGTACTTC. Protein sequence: CASSSRVVEETQYF.

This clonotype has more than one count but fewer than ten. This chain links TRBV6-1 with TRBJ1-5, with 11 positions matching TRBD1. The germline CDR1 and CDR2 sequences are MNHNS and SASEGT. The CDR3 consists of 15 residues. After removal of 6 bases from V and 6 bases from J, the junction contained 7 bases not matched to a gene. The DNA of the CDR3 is TGTGCCAGCAGATCCGGGACAGGGGGTTTTCAGCCCCAGCATTTT. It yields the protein CASRSGTGGFQPQHF.

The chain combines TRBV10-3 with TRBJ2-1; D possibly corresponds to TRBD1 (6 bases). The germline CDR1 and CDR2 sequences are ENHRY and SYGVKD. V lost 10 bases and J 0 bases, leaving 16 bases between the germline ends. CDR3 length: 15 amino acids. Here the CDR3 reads CATVPRQDSYNEQFF. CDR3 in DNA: TGTGCCACCGTCCCCCGACAGGACTCCTACAATGAGCAGTTCTTC.

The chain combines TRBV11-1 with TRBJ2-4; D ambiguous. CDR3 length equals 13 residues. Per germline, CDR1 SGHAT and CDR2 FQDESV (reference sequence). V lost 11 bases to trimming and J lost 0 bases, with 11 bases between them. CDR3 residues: CALGQLAKNIQYF. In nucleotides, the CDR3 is TGTGCCCTTGGGCAGCTAGCCAAAAACATTCAGTACTTC.

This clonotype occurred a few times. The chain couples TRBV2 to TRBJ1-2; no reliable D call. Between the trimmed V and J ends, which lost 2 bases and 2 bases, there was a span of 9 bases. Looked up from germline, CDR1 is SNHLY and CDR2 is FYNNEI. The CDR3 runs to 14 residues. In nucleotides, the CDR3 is TGTGCCAGCAGTGAACAGGCTCTGAACTATGGCTACACCTTC. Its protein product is CASSEQALNYGYTF. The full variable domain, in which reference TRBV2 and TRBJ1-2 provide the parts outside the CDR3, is EPEVTQTPSHQVTQMGQEVILRCVPISNHLYFYWYRQILGQKVEFLVSFYNNEISEKSEIFDDQFSVERPDGSNFTLKIRSTKLEDSAMYFCASSEQALNYGYTFGSGTRLTVV.

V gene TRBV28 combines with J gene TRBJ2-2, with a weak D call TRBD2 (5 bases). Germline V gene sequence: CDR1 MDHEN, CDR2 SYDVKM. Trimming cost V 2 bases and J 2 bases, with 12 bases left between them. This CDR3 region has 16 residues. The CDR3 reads CASSLIGLLNTGELFF. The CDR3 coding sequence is TGTGCCAGCAGTTTAATAGGACTTCTTAACACCGGGGAGCTGTTTTTT.

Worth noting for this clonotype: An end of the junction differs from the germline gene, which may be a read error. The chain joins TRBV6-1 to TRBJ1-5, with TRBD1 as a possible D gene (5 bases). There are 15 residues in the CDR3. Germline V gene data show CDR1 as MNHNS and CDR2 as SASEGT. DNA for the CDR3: TGTACCAGCAGTATCGCGGGAGGGGACTATCAGCCCCAGCATTTT. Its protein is CTSSIAGGDYQPQHF.

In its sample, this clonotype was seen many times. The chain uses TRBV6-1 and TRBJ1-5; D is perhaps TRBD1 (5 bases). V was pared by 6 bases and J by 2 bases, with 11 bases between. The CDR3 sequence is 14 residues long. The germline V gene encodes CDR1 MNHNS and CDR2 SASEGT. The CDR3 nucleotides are TGTGCCAGCAGAACGGGGGGTCGCAATCAGCCCCAGCATTTT. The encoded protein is CASRTGGRNQPQHF.

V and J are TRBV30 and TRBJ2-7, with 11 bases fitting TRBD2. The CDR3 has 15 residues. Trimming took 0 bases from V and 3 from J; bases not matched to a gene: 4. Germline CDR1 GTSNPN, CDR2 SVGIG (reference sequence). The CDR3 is CAWSVGTSGNYEQYF. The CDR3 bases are TGTGCCTGGAGTGTTGGGACTAGCGGAAACTACGAGCAGTACTTC. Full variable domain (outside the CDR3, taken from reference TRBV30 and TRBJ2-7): SQTIHQWPATLVQPVGSPLSLECTVEGTSNPNLYWYRQAAGRGLQLLFYSVGIGQISSEVPQNLSASRPQDRQFILSSKKLLLSDSGFYLCAWSVGTSGNYEQYFGPGTRLTVT.

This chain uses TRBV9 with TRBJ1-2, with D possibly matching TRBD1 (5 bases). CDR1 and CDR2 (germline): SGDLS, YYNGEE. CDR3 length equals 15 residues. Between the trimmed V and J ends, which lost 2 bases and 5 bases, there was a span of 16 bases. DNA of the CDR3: TGTGCCAGCAGCGTTCAGTCTGGGGCAGGGTATGGCTACACCTTC. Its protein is CASSVQSGAGYGYTF. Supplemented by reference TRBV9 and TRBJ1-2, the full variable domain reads DSGVTQTPKHLITATGQRVTLRCSPRSGDLSVYWYQQSLDQGLQFLIQYYNGEERAKGNILERFSAQQFPDLHSELNLSSLELGDSALYFCASSVQSGAGYGYTFGSGTRLTVV.

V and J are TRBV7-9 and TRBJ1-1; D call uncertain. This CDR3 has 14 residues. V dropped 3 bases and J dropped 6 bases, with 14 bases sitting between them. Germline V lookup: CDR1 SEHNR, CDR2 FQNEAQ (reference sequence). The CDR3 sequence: CASSLGRVGPEAFF. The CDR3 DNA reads TGTGCCAGCAGCTTGGGGAGGGTAGGCCCTGAAGCTTTCTTT.

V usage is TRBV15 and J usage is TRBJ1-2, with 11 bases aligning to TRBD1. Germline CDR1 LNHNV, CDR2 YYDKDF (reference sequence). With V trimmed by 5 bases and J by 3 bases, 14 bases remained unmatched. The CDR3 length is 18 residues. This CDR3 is CATSPTRDRGGRHYGYTF. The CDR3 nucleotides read TGTGCCACCAGCCCCACCCGGGACAGGGGGGGTCGTCACTATGGCTACACCTTC.

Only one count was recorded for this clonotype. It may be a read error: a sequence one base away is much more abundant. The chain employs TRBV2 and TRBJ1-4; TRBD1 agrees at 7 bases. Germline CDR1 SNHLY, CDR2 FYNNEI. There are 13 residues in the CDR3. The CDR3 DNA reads TGTGCCGTACACAGGGGAGAGCGTGAAAGACTGTTTTTT. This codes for CAVHRGERERLFF.

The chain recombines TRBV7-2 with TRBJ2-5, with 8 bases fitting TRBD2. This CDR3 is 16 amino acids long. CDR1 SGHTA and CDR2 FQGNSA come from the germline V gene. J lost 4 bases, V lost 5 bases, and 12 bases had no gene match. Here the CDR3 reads CASSVTSGLGGETQYF. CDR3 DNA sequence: TGTGCCAGCAGCGTCACTAGCGGCTTGGGGGGAGAGACCCAGTACTTC.

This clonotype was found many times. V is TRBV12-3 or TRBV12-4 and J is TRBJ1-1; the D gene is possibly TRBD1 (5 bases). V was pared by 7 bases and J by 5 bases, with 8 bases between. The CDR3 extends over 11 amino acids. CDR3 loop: CASTGRTEAFF. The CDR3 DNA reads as TGTGCCAGCACAGGGCGAACTGAAGCTTTCTTT.

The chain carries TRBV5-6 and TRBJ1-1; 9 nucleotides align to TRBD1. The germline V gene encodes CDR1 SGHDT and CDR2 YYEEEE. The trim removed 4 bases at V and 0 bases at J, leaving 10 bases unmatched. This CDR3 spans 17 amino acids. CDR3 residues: CASSTGTGSWMNTEAFF. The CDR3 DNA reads TGTGCCAGCAGCACCGGGACAGGGTCGTGGATGAACACTGAAGCTTTCTTT.

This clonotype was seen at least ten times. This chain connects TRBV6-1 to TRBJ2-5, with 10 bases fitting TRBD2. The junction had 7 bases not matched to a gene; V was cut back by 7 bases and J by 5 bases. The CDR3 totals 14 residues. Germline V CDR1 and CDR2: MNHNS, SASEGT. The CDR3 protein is CASIRLAGGETQYF. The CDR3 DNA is TGTGCCAGCATCAGACTAGCGGGTGGTGAGACCCAGTACTTC.

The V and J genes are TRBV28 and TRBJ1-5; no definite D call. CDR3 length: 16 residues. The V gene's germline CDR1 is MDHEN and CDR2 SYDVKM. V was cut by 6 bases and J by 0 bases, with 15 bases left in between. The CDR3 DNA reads TGTGCCAGCAGATCGGACGGCTTCTATAGCAATCAGCCCCAGCATTTT. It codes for CASRSDGFYSNQPQHF.

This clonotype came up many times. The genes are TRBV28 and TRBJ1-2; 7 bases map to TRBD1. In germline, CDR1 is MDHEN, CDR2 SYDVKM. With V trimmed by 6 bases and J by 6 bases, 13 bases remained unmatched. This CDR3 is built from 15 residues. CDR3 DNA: TGTGCCAGCAGCCCCGGGACAGTAGCATTACATGGCTACACCTTC. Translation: CASSPGTVALHGYTF.

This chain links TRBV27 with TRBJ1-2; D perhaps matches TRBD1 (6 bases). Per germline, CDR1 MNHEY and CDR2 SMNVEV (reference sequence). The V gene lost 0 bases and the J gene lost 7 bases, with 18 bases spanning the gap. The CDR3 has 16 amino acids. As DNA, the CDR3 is TGTGCCAGCAGTTTATCGAGGGGGGGCGCGAGAGTTGGCTACACCTTC. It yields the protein CASSLSRGGARVGYTF.

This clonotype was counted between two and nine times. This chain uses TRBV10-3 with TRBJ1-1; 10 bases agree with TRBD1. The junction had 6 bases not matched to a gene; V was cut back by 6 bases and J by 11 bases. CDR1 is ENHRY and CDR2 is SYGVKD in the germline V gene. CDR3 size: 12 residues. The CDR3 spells CAIRTGTGEAFF. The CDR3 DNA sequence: TGTGCCATCAGAACCGGGACAGGGGAGGCTTTCTTT.

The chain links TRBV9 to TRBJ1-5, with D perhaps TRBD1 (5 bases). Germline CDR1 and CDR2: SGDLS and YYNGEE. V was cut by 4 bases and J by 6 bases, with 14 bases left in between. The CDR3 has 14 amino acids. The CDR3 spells CASSNTATAQPQHF. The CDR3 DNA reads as TGTGCCAGCAGCAACACGGCGACAGCTCAGCCCCAGCATTTT.

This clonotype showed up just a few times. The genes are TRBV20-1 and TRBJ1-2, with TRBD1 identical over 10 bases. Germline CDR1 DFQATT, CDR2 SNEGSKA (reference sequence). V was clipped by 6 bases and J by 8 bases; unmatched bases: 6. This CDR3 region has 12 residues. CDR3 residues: CSAMTGGNGYTF. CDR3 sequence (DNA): TGCAGTGCCATGACAGGGGGCAACGGCTACACCTTC.

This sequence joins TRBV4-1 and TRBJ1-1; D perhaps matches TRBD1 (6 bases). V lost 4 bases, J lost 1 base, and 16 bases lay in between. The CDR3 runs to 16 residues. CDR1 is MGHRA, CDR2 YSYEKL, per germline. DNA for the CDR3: TGCGCCAGCAGCCCTCCACTATTACAGGGGAACACTGAAGCTTTCTTT. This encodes CASSPPLLQGNTEAFF.

The CDR3 sequence is CAISDRGVAGPSYEQYF. CDR3 in DNA: TGTGCCATCAGTGACCGAGGGGTAGCGGGGCCCTCCTACGAGCAGTACTTC. The chain employs TRBV10-3 and TRBJ2-7; 8 nucleotides agree with TRBD2. The CDR3 is 17 amino acids. V shed 3 bases and J 0 bases; nucleotides not matched to a gene: 10. The V gene's germline CDR1 is ENHRY and CDR2 SYGVKD.

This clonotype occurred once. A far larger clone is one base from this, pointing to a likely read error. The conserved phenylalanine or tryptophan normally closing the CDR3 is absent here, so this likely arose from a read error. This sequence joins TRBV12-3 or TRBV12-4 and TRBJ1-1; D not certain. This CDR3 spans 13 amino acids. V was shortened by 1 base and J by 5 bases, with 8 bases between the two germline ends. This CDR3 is CASSLGTGTEAFI. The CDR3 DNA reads TGTGCCAGCAGTTTAGGGACGGGGACTGAAGCTTTCATT.

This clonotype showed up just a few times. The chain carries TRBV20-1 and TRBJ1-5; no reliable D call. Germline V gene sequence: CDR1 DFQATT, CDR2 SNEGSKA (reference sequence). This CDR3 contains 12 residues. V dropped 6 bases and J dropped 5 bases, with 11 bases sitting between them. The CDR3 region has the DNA TGCAGTGCCGAACCCGGCGATCAGCCCCAGCATTTT. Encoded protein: CSAEPGDQPQHF.

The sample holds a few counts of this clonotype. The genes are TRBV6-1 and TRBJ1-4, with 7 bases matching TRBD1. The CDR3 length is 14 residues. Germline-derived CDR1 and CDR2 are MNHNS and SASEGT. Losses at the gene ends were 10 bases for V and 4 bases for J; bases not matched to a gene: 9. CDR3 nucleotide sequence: TGTGCCACCAGCGGACAGGTTCTTAATGAAAAACTGTTTTTT. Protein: CATSGQVLNEKLFF.

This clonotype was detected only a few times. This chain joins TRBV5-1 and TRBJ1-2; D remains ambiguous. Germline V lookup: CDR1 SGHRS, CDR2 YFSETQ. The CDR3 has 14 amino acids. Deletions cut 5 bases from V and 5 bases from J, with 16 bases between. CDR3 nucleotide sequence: TGCGCCAGCAGTCCCATGGGCAGAGAGTATGGCTACACCTTC. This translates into CASSPMGREYGYTF.